The 20 T cell receptor beta chains listed next were all sequenced from one sample in a study of blood T cell repertoires in COVID-19. Sequencing used immunoSEQ multiplex PCR; TCRdb keeps in-frame clones, though not all of them. This table has about 280,000 clones, roughly 91% appearing once. The sequencing input was PBMCs or T cells enriched from blood (not recorded which). These receptors originate from a woman aged 55-70 years in a cohort exposed to, infected with or recovered from COVID-19 (not recorded which).

This clone is a singleton in its sample. This CDR3 is also generated by other DNA sequences in the sample. The rearrangement links TRBV15 to TRBJ1-4, with 10 bases matching TRBD1. The CDR3 spans 16 residues. Trimming removed 0 bases from V and 6 bases from J; junction bases left unmatched: 4. Germline V lookup: CDR1 LNHNV, CDR2 YYDKDF (reference sequence). This CDR3 is CATSRDSGTGDEKLFF. Written as DNA, the CDR3 is TGTGCCACCAGCAGAGACTCCGGGACAGGGGATGAAAAACTGTTTTTT.

The chain joins TRBV6-2 or TRBV6-3 to TRBJ2-1; TRBD1 aligns across 10 bases. Losses at the gene ends were 2 bases for V and 0 bases for J; bases not matched to a gene: 13. Germline CDR1 and CDR2: MNHEY and SVGEGT. This CDR3 region has 20 residues. The CDR3 sequence: CASSYKRGQGSINSYNEQFF. The CDR3 DNA sequence: TGTGCCAGCAGTTACAAAAGGGGACAGGGGTCAATTAACTCCTACAATGAGCAGTTCTTC.

J is TRBJ2-7 and V is TRBV20-1; D unclear. This CDR3 is 11 amino acids long. Trimming stripped 6 bases from V and 3 bases from J, with 9 bases between. Germline assignment: CDR1 DFQATT and CDR2 SNEGSKA (reference sequence). The CDR3 DNA follows: TGCAGTGCCTTGAGTCTCTACGAGCAGTACTTC. It specifies CSALSLYEQYF.

This chain joins TRBV5-1 and TRBJ2-1; D unclear. V was pared by 0 bases and J by 2 bases, with 9 bases between. Germline CDR1 and CDR2: SGHRS and YFSETQ. CDR3 length: 15 amino acids. The CDR3 sequence is CASSLVPGTYNEQFF. CDR3 DNA sequence: TGCGCCAGCAGCTTGGTGCCAGGTACCTACAATGAGCAGTTCTTC.

The CDR3 sequence: CASKLVVTGELFF. Here the CDR3 DNA reads TGTGCCAGCAAACTAGTAGTCACCGGGGAGCTGTTTTTT. The chain uses TRBV7-2 and TRBJ2-2; tentatively, D is TRBD2 (5 bases). There are 13 residues in the CDR3. From germline, CDR1 is SGHTA and CDR2 FQGNSA. V lost 7 bases and J 4 bases, leaving 10 bases between the germline ends.

This sequence joins TRBV28 and TRBJ2-7; 8 nucleotides agree with TRBD1. Germline V gives CDR1 MDHEN, CDR2 SYDVKM. The CDR3 is made up of 14 amino acids. With 5 bases clipped from V and 2 bases from J, the junction kept 5 bases outside the gene matches. CDR3 DNA: TGTGCCAGCAGTACAGGGGGGTCTACCTACGAGCAGTACTTC. Translated, it gives CASSTGGSTYEQYF.

This rearrangement joins TRBV6-2 or TRBV6-3 to TRBJ1-6; 9 nucleotides match TRBD1. Unmatched junction bases numbered 20, after V lost 5 bases and J lost 6 bases. The CDR3 spans 20 residues. In germline, CDR1 is MNHEY, CDR2 SVGEGT. CDR3 sequence: CASSAPTQSRTGATNSPLHF. Written as DNA, the CDR3 is TGTGCCAGCAGTGCACCAACGCAGAGTCGGACAGGGGCCACTAATTCACCCCTCCACTTT.

The chain couples TRBV11-2 to TRBJ2-5; a possible D gene is TRBD2 (6 bases). Germline CDR1 reads SGHAT; CDR2 reads FQNNGV. Deletions cut 5 bases from V and 2 bases from J, with 12 bases between. There are 14 residues in the CDR3. Here the CDR3 DNA reads TGTGCCAGCAGCCCCTCCGGGGGTCAAGAGACCCAGTACTTC. Its protein product is CASSPSGGQETQYF.

The chain carries TRBV5-1 and TRBJ1-2, with 9 bases identical to TRBD1. The CDR3 extends over 17 amino acids. The germline gives CDR1 SGHRS, CDR2 YFSETQ. V lost 0 bases, J lost 1 base, and 7 bases stayed unmatched. The CDR3 DNA reads TGCGCCAGCAGCTTGGCCCGGGACAGGGCCATTAACTATGGCTACACCTTC. Residues: CASSLARDRAINYGYTF.

This clone was recorded once. The chain couples TRBV28 to TRBJ2-5; TRBD1 aligns across 9 bases. Trimming at V came to 5 bases and at J to 1 base, leaving 11 bases not matched to a gene. CDR3 size: 17 residues. Germline CDR1 is MDHEN and CDR2 is SYDVKM. The CDR3 DNA is TGTGCCAGCAGTATCATCCGGACAGGGGATTTCCAAGAGACCCAGTACTTC. Translation: CASSIIRTGDFQETQYF.

This chain uses TRBV28 with TRBJ1-1, with 9 bases matching TRBD1. This CDR3 has 15 amino acids. Germline CDR1 reads MDHEN; CDR2 reads SYDVKM. The trim removed 7 bases at V and 6 bases at J, leaving 12 bases unmatched. Here the CDR3 reads CASNYWGDRVAEAFF. CDR3 nucleotides: TGTGCCAGCAACTATTGGGGGGACAGGGTCGCTGAAGCTTTCTTT. Combining the CDR3 with reference TRBV28 and TRBJ1-1 gives the whole variable domain DVKVTQSSRYLVKRTGEKVFLECVQDMDHENMFWYRQDPGLGLRLIYFSYDVKMKEKGDIPEGYSVSREKKERFSLILESASTNQTSMYLCASNYWGDRVAEAFFGQGTRLTVV.

This rearrangement joins TRBV6-1 to TRBJ2-5, with TRBD2 matching over 15 bases. The CDR3 contains 20 residues. The junction had 16 bases not matched to a gene; V was cut back by 4 bases and J by 4 bases. CDR1 MNHNS and CDR2 SASEGT come from the germline V gene. CDR3 DNA: TGTGCCAGCAGTGCCCTCACCCGGACTAGCGGGAGGGCCTCGGGAGAGACCCAGTACTTC. This gives the protein CASSALTRTSGRASGETQYF.

The chain is built from TRBV15 and TRBJ2-3, with D unresolved. Germline V gene lookup returns CDR1 LNHNV and CDR2 YYDKDF (reference sequence). The CDR3 contains 13 residues. V was clipped by 3 bases and J by 10 bases, with 14 bases between them. The DNA for the CDR3 is TGTGCCACCAGCAGGGCGGAGAGAGTTGCGCAGTATTTT. It specifies CATSRAERVAQYF.

The chain uses TRBV10-2 and TRBJ2-5; D is undetermined. Looked up from germline, CDR1 is WSHSY and CDR2 is SAAADI. The CDR3 loop spans 13 amino acids. The V end lost 2 bases, the J end lost 5 bases, and 9 bases lay between the germline ends. CDR3 protein: CASSETSAETQYF. In nucleotides, the CDR3 is TGCGCCAGCAGTGAGACGTCTGCGGAGACCCAGTACTTC.

This clone has only a few counts. This sequence joins TRBV7-9 and TRBJ1-2; D gene uncertain. V lost 0 bases and J 8 bases, leaving 19 bases between the germline ends. CDR1 is SEHNR, CDR2 FQNEAQ, per germline (reference sequence). The CDR3 is 16 residues long. The chain's CDR3 is CASSLAKGAGEGGYTF. The CDR3 nucleotides are TGTGCCAGCAGCTTAGCGAAGGGTGCCGGGGAAGGCGGCTACACCTTC. Full variable domain (outside the CDR3, taken from reference TRBV7-9 and TRBJ1-2): DTGVSQNPRHKITKRGQNVTFRCDPISEHNRLYWYRQTLGQGPEFLTYFQNEAQLEKSRLLSDRFSAERPKGSFSTLEIQRTEQGDSAMYLCASSLAKGAGEGGYTFGSGTRLTVV.

V gene TRBV30 combines with J gene TRBJ2-1, with 12 bases that match TRBD2. Germline V gene sequence: CDR1 GTSNPN, CDR2 SVGIG (reference sequence). The CDR3 is 15 amino acids. J gave up 4 bases and V 1 base, and 2 bases lay outside the gene matches. The CDR3 DNA reads as TGTGCCTGGAGTGGGGGGACTAGCGGGTACAATGAGCAGTTCTTC. Translated, it gives CAWSGGTSGYNEQFF.

The gene calls are TRBV10-2 and TRBJ2-3; 12 bases agree with TRBD2. CDR1 and CDR2 from the germline V gene are WSHSY and SAAADI. The ends lost 6 bases at V and 2 bases at J; junction bases unmatched: 3. This CDR3 has 15 residues. For the CDR3, the DNA is TGCGCCAGCAGCCGACTAGCGGGAGACACAGATACGCAGTATTTT. Translated: CASSRLAGDTDTQYF.

The chain joins TRBV3-1 (or the pseudogene TRBV3-2) to TRBJ2-2; D ambiguous. This CDR3 is built from 13 residues. CDR1 and CDR2 from the germline V gene are LGHDT and YNNKEL (reference sequence). Trimming shortened V by 2 bases and J by 5 bases, and 6 bases separated the two germline ends. The CDR3 region is CASSQTATGELFF. Written as DNA, the CDR3 is TGTGCCAGCAGCCAAACAGCTACCGGGGAGCTGTTTTTT.

CDR3 residues: CASSPLRGNEQYF. The CDR3 DNA sequence: TGTGCCAGCAGCCCCCTCAGAGGGAACGAGCAGTACTTC. V usage is TRBV9 and J usage is TRBJ2-7; perhaps TRBD2 as D (5 bases). V lost 4 bases, J lost 5 bases, and 13 bases lay in between. The CDR3 loop spans 13 amino acids. Germline V CDR1 and CDR2: SGDLS, YYNGEE. Using reference TRBV9 and TRBJ2-7 for the parts outside the CDR3, the full variable domain is DSGVTQTPKHLITATGQRVTLRCSPRSGDLSVYWYQQSLDQGLQFLIQYYNGEERAKGNILERFSAQQFPDLHSELNLSSLELGDSALYFCASSPLRGNEQYFGPGTRLTVT.

V and J are TRBV5-1 and TRBJ1-1; D gene ambiguous. Trimming shortened V by 0 bases and J by 1 base, and 7 bases separated the two germline ends. The CDR3 covers 14 residues. The germline V gene encodes CDR1 SGHRS and CDR2 YFSETQ. CDR3 amino acids: CASSLVTRNTEAFF. The CDR3 nucleotides are TGCGCCAGCAGCTTGGTAACTCGGAACACTGAAGCTTTCTTT.